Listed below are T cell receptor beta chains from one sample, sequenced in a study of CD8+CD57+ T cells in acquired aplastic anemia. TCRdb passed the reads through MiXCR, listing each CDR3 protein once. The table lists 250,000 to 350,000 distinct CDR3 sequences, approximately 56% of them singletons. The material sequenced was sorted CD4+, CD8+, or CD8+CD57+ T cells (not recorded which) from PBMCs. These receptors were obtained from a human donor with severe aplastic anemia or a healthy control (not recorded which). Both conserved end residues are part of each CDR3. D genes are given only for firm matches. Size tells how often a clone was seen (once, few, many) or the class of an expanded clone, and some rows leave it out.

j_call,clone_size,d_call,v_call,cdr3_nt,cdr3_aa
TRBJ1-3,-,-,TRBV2,TGTGCCAGCAGTGAAGCTGGGTCTGGAAACACCATATATTTT,CASSEAGSGNTIYF
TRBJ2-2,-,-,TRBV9,TGTGCCAGCAGCGTTCTCCCTCGCGGGGAGCTGTTTTTT,CASSVLPRGELFF
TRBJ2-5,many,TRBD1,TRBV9,TGTGCCAGCAGCAGGGTCGGAGACAGGGGGCGGGAGACCCAGTACTTC,CASSRVGDRGRETQYF
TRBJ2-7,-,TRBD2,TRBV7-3,TGTGCCACTCTAGCGGGAGGCCCCCCCTACGAGCAGTACTTC,CATLAGGPPYEQYF
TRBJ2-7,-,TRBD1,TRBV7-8,TGTGCCAGCAGCCCCCGGGACAGCCCCTCCTACGAGCAGTACTTC,CASSPRDSPSYEQYF
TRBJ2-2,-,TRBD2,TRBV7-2,TGTGCCAGCAGGATAAGCGGGAGAAACACCGGGGAGCTGTTTTTT,CASRISGRNTGELFF
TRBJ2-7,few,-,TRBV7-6,TGTGCCAGCAGCTTAGCGGGGGGCCAGGTTTCCTACGAGCAGTACTTC,CASSLAGGQVSYEQYF
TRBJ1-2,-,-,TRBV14,TGTGCCAGCAGCCAGGGAAACAGGGACATGCCGTACACCTTC,CASSQGNRDMPYTF
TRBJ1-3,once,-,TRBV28,TGTGCCAGCAGTTTGCCTGGGTCGGGAAACACCATATATTTT,CASSLPGSGNTIYF
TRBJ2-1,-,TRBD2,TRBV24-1,TGTGCCACCAGTGACCCTCGACGGGAGGGTGAGCAGTTCTTC,CATSDPRREGEQFF
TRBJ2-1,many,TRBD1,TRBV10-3,TGTGCCATCCGGACAGGAGAGCACAATGAGCAGTTCTTC,CAIRTGEHNEQFF
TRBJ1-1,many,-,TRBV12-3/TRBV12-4,TGTGCCAGCAGCCGGACATTTGAGGGAGCTTTCTTT,CASSRTFEGAFF
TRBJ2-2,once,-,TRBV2,TGTGCCAGCAGTGAGCGAAAGGGCGGGGAGCTGTTTTTT,CASSERKGGELFF
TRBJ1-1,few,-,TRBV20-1,TGCAGTGCAACCGAAGCTTTCTTT,CSATEAFF
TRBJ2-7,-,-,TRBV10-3,TGTGCCATCGCTTCGATTGGTTCCTACGAGCAGTACTTC,CAIASIGSYEQYF
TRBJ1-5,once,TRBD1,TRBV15,TGTGCCACCAGCAGAGATTCCAACACAGGGGATAGCAATCAGCCCCAGCATTTT,CATSRDSNTGDSNQPQHF
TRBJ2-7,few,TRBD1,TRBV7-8,TGTGCCAGCAGCTTAGGTGGGACAGGGGGCGTCGACGAGCAGTACTTC,CASSLGGTGGVDEQYF
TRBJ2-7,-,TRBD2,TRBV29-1,TGCAGCTTAGAAGGGCTAGCGGTGGGCTACGAGCAGTACTTC,CSLEGLAVGYEQYF
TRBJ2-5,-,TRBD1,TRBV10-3,TGTGCCATCAGTGAGTTACAGGACAGGGGGGGCGAAGAGACCCAGTACTTC,CAISELQDRGGEETQYF
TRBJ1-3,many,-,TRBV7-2,TGTGCCAGCAGCCCAGGGAAAACTGGAAACACCATATATTTT,CASSPGKTGNTIYF
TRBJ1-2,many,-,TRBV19,TGTGCCAGTAACCCGACAGGTCGGAACTATGGCTACACCTTC,CASNPTGRNYGYTF
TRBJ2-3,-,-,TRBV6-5,TGTGCCATCACCGGGACGGAGGATGGGACGCAGTATTTT,CAITGTEDGTQYF
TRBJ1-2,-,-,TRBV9,TGTGCCAGCAGCGTAGGGTTATCGAATGGCTACACCTTC,CASSVGLSNGYTF
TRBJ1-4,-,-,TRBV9,TGTGCCAGCAGCGTAGACTCAAGAAGGGATGGAGAAAAACTGTTTTTT,CASSVDSRRDGEKLFF
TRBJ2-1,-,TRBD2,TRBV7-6,TGTGCCAGCAGCTTAGCGGCTAGCGGGAGCAGCTACAATGAGCAGTTCTTC,CASSLAASGSSYNEQFF
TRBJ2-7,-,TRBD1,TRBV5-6,TGTGCCAGCAGGTCGGGACAGGGGGCCTACGAGCAGTACTTC,CASRSGQGAYEQYF
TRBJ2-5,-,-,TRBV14,TGTGCCAGCAGCCAAGCAGGTATTCTAGAAGAGACCCAGTACTTC,CASSQAGILEETQYF
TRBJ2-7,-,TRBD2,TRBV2,TGTGCCAGCAGTGATCTGATAGCGGGGGGCTCCGGGGAGCAGTACTTC,CASSDLIAGGSGEQYF
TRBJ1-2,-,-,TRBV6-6,TGTGCCAGCAGTGCCCTTAACTATGGCTACACCTTC,CASSALNYGYTF
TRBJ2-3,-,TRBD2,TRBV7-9,TGTGCCAGCAGCCGTATCGGGGGGGTTACGCAGTATTTT,CASSRIGGVTQYF
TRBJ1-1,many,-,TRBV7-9,TGTGCCAGCAGCTTTCACTCAGGATTGAACACTGAAGCTTTCTTT,CASSFHSGLNTEAFF
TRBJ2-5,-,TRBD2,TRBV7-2,TGTGTCAGCAGCCGGCTCAAGCGGGGCCAAGAGACCCAGTACTTC,CVSSRLKRGQETQYF
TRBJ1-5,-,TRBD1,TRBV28,TGTGCCAGCAGTCGACAGGGGTCGTATCAGCCCCCGCATTTT,CASSRQGSYQPPHF
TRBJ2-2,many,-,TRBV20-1,TGCAGTGCCCCAGGGGGGGGCCGGACCGGGGAGCTGTTTTTT,CSAPGGGRTGELFF
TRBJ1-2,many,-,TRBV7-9,TGTGCCAGCAGCTCGCTCTGGGGGAACTATGGCTACACCTTC,CASSSLWGNYGYTF